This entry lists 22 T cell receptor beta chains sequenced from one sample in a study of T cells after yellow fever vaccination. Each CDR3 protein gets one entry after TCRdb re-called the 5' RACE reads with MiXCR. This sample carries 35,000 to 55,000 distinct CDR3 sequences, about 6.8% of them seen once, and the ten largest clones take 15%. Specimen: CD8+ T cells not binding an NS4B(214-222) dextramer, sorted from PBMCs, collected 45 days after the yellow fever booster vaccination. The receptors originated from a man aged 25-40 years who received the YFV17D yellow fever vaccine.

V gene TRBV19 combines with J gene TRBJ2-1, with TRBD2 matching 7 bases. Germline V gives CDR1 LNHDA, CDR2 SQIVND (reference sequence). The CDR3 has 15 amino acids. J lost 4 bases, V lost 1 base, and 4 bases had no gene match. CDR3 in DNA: TGTGCCAGTAGTATAGTAAGCGGGGCTTACAATGAGCAGTTCTTC. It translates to CASSIVSGAYNEQFF.

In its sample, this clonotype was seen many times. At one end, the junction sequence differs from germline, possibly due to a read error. The CDR3, as DNA: TGTGCCAGCAGTAGAGAGTCCTTCGAGCAGTACTTC. Translated, it gives CASSRESFEQYF. V and J are TRBV12-3 or TRBV12-4 and TRBJ2-7; D not certain. This CDR3 is 12 amino acids long.

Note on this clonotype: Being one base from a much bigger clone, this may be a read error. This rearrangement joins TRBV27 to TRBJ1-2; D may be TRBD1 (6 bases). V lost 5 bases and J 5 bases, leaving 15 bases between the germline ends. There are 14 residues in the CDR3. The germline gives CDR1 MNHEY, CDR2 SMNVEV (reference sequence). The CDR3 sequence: CASSGAGADYGYTF. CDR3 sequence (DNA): TGTGCCAGCAGTGGGGCGGGGGCTGATTATGGCTACACCTTC.

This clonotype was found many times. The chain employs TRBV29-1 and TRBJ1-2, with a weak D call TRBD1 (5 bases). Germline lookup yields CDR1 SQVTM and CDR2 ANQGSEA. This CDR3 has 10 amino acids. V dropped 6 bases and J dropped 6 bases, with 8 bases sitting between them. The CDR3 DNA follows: TGCAGCGTCCCGGGGGATGGCTACACCTTC. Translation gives CSVPGDGYTF.

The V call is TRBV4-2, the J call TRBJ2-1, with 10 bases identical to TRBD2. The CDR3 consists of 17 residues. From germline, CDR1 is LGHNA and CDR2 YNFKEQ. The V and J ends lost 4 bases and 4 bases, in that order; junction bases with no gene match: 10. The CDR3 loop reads CASSRPLAGLGYNEQFF. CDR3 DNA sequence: TGTGCCAGCAGCCGACCACTAGCGGGGCTGGGGTACAATGAGCAGTTCTTC.

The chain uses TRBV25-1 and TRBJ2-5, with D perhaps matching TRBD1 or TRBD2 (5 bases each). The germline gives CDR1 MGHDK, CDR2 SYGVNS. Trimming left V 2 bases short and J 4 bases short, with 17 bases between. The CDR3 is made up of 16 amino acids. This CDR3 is CASSELTRDGGETQYF. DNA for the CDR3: TGTGCCAGCAGTGAACTAACCCGGGATGGGGGAGAGACCCAGTACTTC. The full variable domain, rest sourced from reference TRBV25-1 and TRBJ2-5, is EADIYQTPRYLVIGTGKKITLECSQTMGHDKMYWYQQDPGMELHLIHYSYGVNSTEKGDLSSESTVSRIRTEHFPLTLESARPSHTSQYLCASSELTRDGGETQYFGPGTRLLVL.

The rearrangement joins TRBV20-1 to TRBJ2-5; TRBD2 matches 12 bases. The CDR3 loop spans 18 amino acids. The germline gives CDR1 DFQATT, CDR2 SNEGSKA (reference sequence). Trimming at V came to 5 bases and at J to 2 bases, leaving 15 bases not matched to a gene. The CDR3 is CSAPRLAGDPANQETQYF. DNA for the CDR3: TGCAGTGCTCCCAGACTAGCGGGAGATCCCGCGAATCAAGAGACCCAGTACTTC.

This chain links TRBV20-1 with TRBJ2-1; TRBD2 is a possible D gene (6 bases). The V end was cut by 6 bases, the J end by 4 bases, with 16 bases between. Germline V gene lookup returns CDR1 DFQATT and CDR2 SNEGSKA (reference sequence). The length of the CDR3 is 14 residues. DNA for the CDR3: TGCAGTGCCCTTGGCCGGGAGCGGTACAATGAGCAGTTCTTC. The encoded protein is CSALGRERYNEQFF.

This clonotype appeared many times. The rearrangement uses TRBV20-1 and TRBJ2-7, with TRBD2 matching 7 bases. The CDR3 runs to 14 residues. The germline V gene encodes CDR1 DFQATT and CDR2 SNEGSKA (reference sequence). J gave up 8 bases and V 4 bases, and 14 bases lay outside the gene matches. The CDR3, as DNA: TGCAGTGCTATCTCTTCCAGCGGGATTTTACAGCAGTACTTC. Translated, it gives CSAISSSGILQQYF.

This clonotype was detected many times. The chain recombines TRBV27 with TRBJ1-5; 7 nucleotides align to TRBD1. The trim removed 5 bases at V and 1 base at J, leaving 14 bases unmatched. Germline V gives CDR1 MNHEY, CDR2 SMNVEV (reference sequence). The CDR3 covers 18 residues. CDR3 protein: CASSPHPGGPLSNQPQHF. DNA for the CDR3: TGTGCCAGCAGTCCTCACCCAGGGGGACCCTTAAGCAATCAGCCCCAGCATTTT.

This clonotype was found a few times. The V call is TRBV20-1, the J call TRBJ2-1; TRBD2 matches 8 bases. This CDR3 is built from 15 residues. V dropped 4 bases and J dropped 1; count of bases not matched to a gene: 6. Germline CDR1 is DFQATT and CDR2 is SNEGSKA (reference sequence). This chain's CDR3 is CSAKVGRESYNEQFF. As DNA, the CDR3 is TGCAGTGCTAAGGTCGGGAGGGAATCCTACAATGAGCAGTTCTTC.

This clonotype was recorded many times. This CDR3 reads CSARQSNNWPSDEQFF. As DNA, the CDR3 is TGCAGTGCTAGGCAGTCCAACAATTGGCCCTCGGATGAGCAGTTCTTC. This rearrangement joins TRBV20-1 to TRBJ2-1; D is undetermined. Germline CDR1 is DFQATT and CDR2 is SNEGSKA (reference sequence). The CDR3 extends over 16 amino acids. The V end was cut by 3 bases, the J end by 8 bases, with 23 bases between.

CDR3: CASSFRGNNEQFF. Written as DNA, the CDR3 is TGCGCCAGCAGCTTTAGGGGGAACAATGAGCAGTTCTTC. The V call is TRBV5-1, the J call TRBJ2-1; D perhaps matches TRBD1 (6 bases). The germline V gene has CDR1 SGHRS and CDR2 YFSETQ. The V gene lost 2 bases and the J gene lost 5 bases, with 8 bases spanning the gap. The CDR3 sequence is 13 residues long. The full variable domain, in which reference TRBV5-1 and TRBJ2-1 provide the parts outside the CDR3, is KAGVTQTPRYLIKTRGQQVTLSCSPISGHRSVSWYQQTPGQGLQFLFEYFSETQRNKGNFPGRFSGRQFSNSRSEMNVSTLELGDSALYLCASSFRGNNEQFFGPGTRLTVL.

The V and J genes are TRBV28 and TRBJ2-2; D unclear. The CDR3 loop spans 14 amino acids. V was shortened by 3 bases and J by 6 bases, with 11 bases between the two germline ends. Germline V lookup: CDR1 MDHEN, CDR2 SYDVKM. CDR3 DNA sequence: TGTGCCAGCAGTTTTGAAGCGATTTCCGGGGAGCTGTTTTTT. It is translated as CASSFEAISGELFF.

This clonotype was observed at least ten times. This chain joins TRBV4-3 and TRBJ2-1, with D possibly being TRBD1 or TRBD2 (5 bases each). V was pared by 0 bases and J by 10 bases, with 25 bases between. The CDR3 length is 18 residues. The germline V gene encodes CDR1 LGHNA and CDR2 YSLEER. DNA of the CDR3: TGCGCCAGCAGCCAAGAGAAGGGATTACCGGGGCTAGCAGGGGAGCAGTTCTTC. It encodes CASSQEKGLPGLAGEQFF.

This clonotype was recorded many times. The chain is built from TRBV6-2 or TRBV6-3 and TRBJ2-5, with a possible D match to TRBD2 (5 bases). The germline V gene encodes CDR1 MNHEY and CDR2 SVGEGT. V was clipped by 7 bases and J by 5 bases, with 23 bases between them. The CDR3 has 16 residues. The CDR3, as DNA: TGTGCCAGCACCTATCGCGGGCTCTTGGGTCGGGAGACCCAGTACTTC. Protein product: CASTYRGLLGRETQYF.

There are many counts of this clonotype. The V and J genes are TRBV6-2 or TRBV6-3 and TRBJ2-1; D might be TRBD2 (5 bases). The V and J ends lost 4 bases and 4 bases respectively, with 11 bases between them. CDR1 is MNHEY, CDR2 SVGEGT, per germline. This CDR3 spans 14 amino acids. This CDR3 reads CASSSQSGYNEQFF. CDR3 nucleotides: TGTGCCAGCAGTTCCCAAAGCGGTTACAATGAGCAGTTCTTC.

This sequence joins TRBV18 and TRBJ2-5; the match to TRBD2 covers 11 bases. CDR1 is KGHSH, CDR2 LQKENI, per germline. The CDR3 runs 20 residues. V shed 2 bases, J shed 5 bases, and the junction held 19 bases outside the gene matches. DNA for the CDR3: TGTGCCAGCTCACCATTCGAGCCGGGACTAGCGGCATTATCGGAGGAGACCCAGTACTTC. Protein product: CASSPFEPGLAALSEETQYF.

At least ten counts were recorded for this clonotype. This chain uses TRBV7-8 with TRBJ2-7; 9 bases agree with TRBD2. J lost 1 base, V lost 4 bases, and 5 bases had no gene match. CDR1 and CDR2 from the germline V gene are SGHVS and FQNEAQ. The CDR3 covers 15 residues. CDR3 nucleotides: TGTGCCAGCAGCTCTAGCGGGACGTTATCCTACGAGCAGTACTTC. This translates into CASSSSGTLSYEQYF.

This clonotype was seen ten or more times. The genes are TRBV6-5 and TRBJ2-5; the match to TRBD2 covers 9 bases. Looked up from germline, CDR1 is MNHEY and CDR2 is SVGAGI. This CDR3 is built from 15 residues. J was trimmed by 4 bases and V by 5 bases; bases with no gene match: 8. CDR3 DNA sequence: TGTGCCAGCAGTCACGTAGCGGGAGCGGTAGAGACCCAGTACTTC. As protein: CASSHVAGAVETQYF.

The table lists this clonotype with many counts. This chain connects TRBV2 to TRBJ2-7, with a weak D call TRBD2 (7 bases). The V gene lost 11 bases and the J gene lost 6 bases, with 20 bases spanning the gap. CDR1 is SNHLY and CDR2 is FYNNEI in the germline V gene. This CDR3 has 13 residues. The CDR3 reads CASWTRGSTEQYF. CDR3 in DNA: TGTGCCTCATGGACTAGGGGGTCTACCGAGCAGTACTTC. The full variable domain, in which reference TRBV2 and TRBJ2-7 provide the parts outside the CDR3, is EPEVTQTPSHQVTQMGQEVILRCVPISNHLYFYWYRQILGQKVEFLVSFYNNEISEKSEIFDDQFSVERPDGSNFTLKIRSTKLEDSAMYFCASWTRGSTEQYFGPGTRLTVT.

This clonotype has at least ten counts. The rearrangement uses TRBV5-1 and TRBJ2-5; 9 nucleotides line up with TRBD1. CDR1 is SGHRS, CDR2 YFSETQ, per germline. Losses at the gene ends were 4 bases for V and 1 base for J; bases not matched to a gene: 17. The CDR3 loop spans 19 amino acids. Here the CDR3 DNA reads TGCGCCAGCAGCGCGTCTTCACCGGGACAGGGAAAGCCCCAAGAGACCCAGTACTTC. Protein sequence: CASSASSPGQGKPQETQYF.